Sequencing of this TCR beta chain was carried out in a study of T cell repertoires in cytomegalovirus infection. Overall study: CMV epitopes used comprised recently identified HLA-C-restricted ones and well-studied HLA-B-restricted ones. Notes on the study in general: Cumulative public TCR beta family frequency identified carriers of CMV plus the relevant HLA. The ex vivo response was dominated by HLA-C-restricted CMV-specific TCR beta clonotypes.

TCRdb used MiXCR to reprocess the reads, holding one entry per CDR3 protein. The table includes about half a million distinct CDR3 sequences, about 33% detected once. The CDR3 is 16 residues long. Germline loops: CDR1 MGHDK, CDR2 SYGVNS. Germline trimming cut 2 bases from V and 1 base from J; bases unmatched to any gene: 0. With respect to this clonotype: The target antigen is unknown.

The chain links TRBV25-1 to TRBJ2-5, with TRBD2 matching over 14 bases. This receptor was obtained from a human donor in good health (CMV status not recorded). Some clones in this sample may be carry-over from other donors' samples. The source material was cultured PBMCs, sampled from culture after CMV antigen stimulation. CDR3 nucleotides: TGTGCCAGCAGTGAAGGGACTAGCGGGAGCCAAGAGACCCAGTACTTC. It translates to CASSEGTSGSQETQYF.